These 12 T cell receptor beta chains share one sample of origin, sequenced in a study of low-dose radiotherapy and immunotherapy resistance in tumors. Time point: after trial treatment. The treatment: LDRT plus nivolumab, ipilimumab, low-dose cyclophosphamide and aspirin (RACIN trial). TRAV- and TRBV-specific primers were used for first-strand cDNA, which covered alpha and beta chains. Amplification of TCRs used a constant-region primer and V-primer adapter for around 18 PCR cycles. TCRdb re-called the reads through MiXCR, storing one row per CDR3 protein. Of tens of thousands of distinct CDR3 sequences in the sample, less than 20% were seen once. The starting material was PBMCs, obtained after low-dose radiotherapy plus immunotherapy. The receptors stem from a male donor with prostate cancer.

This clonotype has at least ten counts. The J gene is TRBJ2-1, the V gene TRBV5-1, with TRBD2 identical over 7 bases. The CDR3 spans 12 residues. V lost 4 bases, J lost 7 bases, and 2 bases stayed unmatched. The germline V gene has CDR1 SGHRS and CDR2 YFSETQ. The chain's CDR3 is CASSRGVNEQFF. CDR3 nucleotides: TGCGCCAGCAGCCGGGGGGTTAATGAGCAGTTCTTC.

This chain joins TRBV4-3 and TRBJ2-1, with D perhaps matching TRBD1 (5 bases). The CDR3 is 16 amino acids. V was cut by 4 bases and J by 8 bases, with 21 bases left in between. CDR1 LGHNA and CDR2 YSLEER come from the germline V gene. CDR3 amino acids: CASSLLWSSRAHEQFF. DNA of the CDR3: TGCGCCAGCAGCCTCCTGTGGTCGAGCAGGGCCCATGAGCAGTTCTTC.

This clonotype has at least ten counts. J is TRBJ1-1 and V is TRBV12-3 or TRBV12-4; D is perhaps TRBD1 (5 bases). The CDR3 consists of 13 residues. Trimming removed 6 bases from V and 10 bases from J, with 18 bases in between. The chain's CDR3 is CASSLGTGVRAFF. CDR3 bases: TGTGCCAGCAGCCTCGGGACCGGGGTACGAGCTTTCTTT.

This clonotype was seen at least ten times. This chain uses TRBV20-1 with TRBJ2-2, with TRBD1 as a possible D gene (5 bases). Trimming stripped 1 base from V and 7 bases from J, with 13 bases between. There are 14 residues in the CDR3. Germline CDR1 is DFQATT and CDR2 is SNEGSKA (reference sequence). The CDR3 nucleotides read TGCAGTGCTAGAGGGCAGGGCAGGGTCGGGGAGCTGTTTTTT. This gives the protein CSARGQGRVGELFF.

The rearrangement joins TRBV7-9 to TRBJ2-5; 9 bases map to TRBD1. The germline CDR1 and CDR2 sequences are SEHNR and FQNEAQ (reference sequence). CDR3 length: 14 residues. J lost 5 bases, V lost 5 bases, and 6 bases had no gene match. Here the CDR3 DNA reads TGTGCCAGCAGCACAACAGGGGGCCGGGAGACCCAGTACTTC. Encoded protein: CASSTTGGRETQYF.

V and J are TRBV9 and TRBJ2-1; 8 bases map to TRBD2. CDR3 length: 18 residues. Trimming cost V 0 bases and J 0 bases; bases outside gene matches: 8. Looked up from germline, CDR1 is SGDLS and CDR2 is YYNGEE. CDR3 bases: TGTGCCAGCAGCGTAGACCCCCGGGGGGGTAGCTCCTACAATGAGCAGTTCTTC. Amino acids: CASSVDPRGGSSYNEQFF.

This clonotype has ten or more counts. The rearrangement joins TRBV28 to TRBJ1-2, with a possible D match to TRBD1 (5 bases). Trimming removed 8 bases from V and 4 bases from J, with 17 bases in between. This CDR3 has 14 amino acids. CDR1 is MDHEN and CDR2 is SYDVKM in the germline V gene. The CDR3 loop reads CASLSPGGFYGYTF. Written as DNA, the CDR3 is TGTGCCAGCCTATCTCCGGGGGGGTTCTATGGCTACACCTTC.

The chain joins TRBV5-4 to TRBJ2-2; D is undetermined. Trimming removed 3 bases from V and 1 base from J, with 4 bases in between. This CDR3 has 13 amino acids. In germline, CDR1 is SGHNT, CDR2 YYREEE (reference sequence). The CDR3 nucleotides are TGTGCCAGCAGCTCCCAGAACACCGGGGAGCTGTTTTTT. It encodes CASSSQNTGELFF.

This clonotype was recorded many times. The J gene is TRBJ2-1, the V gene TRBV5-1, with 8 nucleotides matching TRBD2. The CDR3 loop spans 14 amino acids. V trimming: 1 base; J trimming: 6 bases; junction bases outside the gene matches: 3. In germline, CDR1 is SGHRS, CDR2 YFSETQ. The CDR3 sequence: CASSLQAGANEQFF. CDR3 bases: TGCGCCAGCAGCTTGCAAGCGGGAGCCAATGAGCAGTTCTTC. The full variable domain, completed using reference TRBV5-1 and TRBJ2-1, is KAGVTQTPRYLIKTRGQQVTLSCSPISGHRSVSWYQQTPGQGLQFLFEYFSETQRNKGNFPGRFSGRQFSNSRSEMNVSTLELGDSALYLCASSLQAGANEQFFGPGTRLTVL.

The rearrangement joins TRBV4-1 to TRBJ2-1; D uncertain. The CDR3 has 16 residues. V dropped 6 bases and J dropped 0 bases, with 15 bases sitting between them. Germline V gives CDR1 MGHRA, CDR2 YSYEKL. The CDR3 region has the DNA TGCGCCAGCAGATTTAGAGTCGATGGCTCCTACAATGAGCAGTTCTTC. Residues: CASRFRVDGSYNEQFF.

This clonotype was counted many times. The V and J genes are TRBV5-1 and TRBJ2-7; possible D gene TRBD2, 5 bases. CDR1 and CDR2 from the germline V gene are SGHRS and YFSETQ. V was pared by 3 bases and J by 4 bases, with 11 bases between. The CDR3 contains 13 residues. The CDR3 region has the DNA TGCGCCAGCAGCTGGGCAGGAGGATACGAGCAGTACTTC. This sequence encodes CASSWAGGYEQYF.

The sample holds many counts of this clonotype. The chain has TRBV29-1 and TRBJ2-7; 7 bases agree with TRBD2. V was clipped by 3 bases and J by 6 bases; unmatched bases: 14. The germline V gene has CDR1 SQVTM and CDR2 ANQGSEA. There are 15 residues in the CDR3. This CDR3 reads CSVDISSSGTREQYF. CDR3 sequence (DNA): TGCAGCGTTGATATTAGTTCAAGCGGGACTCGCGAGCAGTACTTC.